This TCR beta chain was retrieved from a study of blood T cell repertoires in COVID-19 (dated by TCRdb to 2019 to 2021). For the wider study: Samples covering the acute and convalescent phases of COVID-19 were provided by collaborators in the United States, Italy and Spain. Where available, HLA class I and class II types were obtained from metadata supplied by the sample provider rather than from assay-based typing. The samples were drawn from the first 160 participants of the ongoing ImmuneRACE study and from over 950 subjects provided by 6 global collaborators. The repertoires were released in a freely available public database meant as a resource for research on the immune response to SARS-CoV-2. The sample metadata nearly always contained a de-identified subject ID, COVID-19 status, age in years and sex. The prospective study material was composed of cDNA or gDNA derived from T cells, B-cell-depleted T cells, or PBMCs. Deeply sampled blood TCRbeta repertoires from subjects exposed to, actively infected with, or recovered from COVID-19 were included in the dataset. The full study reports these points: How much clinical and demographic metadata was included differed by source and by participant, and the metadata was provided uncurated.

With respect to this clone: Its antigen remains undetermined. No base quality values were provided; no much bigger clone lies one nucleotide off.

Via the germline V gene (reference sequence), CDR1 is SGHKS and CDR2 YYEKEE. V loses 2 bases of germline sequence and J loses 2 bases, and the interval between the two ends is 8 bases. The CDR3 has 13 amino acids, counting the end cysteine and phenylalanine. Only the CDR3 region is kept as DNA, spanning 39 bases read in frame from base 1. Collaborating institutions collected whole blood in K2EDTA tubes following their own protocols. For TCRbeta analysis, collaborators shipped samples as frozen whole blood, isolated PBMCs, or DNA extracted from either of those sample types. The immunoSEQ Assay, a bias-controlled multiplex PCR, was used to amplify TCRbeta CDR3 regions from genomic DNA. As for the authors' bioinformatics: Within the assay, amplification of reference gene primers was used to estimate how many nucleated cells each sample contained. Sequence reads were collapsed and filtered to measure the absolute abundance of every unique TCRbeta CDR3 rearrangement. Productive Simpson clonality was computed per sample as the square root of Simpson's diversity index over productive rearrangements. This is the immuneACCESS table as TCRdb keeps it, with only in-frame sequences that have V and J called. A part of the clones is gone; compared with another copy, unresolved V genes explain less than half, and the rest is unexplained. V, J and clone size are those of that table, while D and trimming were read from the DNA. A total of fewer than 350,000 clones appear in this sample, 80% to 85% of them only once. Of the sample, around 3% is held by the ten largest clones.

The TCR sequence derives from a woman aged 55-70 years with active or convalescent COVID-19. Sequenced input: peripheral blood. The rearrangement joined TRBV5-5 to TRBJ2-7, with the D gene not clear enough to name. Here the CDR3 is given as CASSFSQTYEQYF. The base sequence is TGTGCCAGCAGCTTCAGTCAGACCTACGAGCAGTACTTC.